This T cell receptor (beta chain) was recorded in a study of T cells after posttransplantation cyclophosphamide. Study-level results: Later post-transplant blood repertoires were often dominated by donor CD8+ memory clones. After PTCy, TRB diversity resembled that of CNI/methotrexate controls. Blood and skin or GI T cell repertoires showed limited TRB overlap.

Clones were sequenced by immunoSEQ multiplex PCR, and TCRdb holds only the in-frame ones, with some missing. The sample yields 19,000 or so clones, 65% to 90% seen once. With regard to this clone: Antigen: not known.

The germline V and J ends were trimmed by 4 bases and 2 bases, with 12 bases remaining between them. This CDR3 contains 14 residues. From germline, CDR1 is SGHNT and CDR2 YENEEA. Methotrexate plus calcineurin inhibitor accompanied controls' myeloablative marrow transplants; sampling was 1 year later. This material consisted of PBMCs, taken approximately 360 days after allogeneic stem cell transplant with calcineurin inhibitor and methotrexate. J is TRBJ2-7 and V is TRBV11-3; D may be TRBD1 (6 bases). The clonotype was recovered from a female patient aged 30-39 years who received an allogeneic stem cell transplant from an unrelated donor, was CMV-positive, and had acute and chronic GVHD. Some T cells may be provided by the graft donor. The CDR3 sequence: CASSSGQSPYEQYF. CDR3 nucleotides: TGTGCCAGCAGCTCCGGACAGAGCCCCTACGAGCAGTACTTC.